This T cell receptor (beta chain) was captured in a study of T cells in Graves' hyperthyroidism and ophthalmopathy. This clonotype was seen more than once but under ten times. There were TCR beta CDR3 regions amplified from RNA transcripts. Primed by the HTBI set, a first-round RT-PCR was run on the TCR CDR3. Via MiXCR, TCRdb re-called the multiplex PCR reads, giving one row per CDR3 protein. The sample lists some 770,000 distinct CDR3 sequences; about 15% were seen once. This CDR3 contains 13 residues. CDR1 is MGHRA and CDR2 is YSYEKL in the germline V gene. The V end lost 3 bases, the J end lost 6 bases, and 12 bases lay between the germline ends.

The source of this sequence is a man between 18 and 35 years old with Graves' hyperthyroidism. This rearrangement joins TRBV4-1 to TRBJ2-7; no firm D call. The source material was blood. In nucleotides, the CDR3 is TGCGCCAGCAGCCATCGCCCCTCTGTCGAGCAGTACTTC. Encoded protein: CASSHRPSVEQYF.